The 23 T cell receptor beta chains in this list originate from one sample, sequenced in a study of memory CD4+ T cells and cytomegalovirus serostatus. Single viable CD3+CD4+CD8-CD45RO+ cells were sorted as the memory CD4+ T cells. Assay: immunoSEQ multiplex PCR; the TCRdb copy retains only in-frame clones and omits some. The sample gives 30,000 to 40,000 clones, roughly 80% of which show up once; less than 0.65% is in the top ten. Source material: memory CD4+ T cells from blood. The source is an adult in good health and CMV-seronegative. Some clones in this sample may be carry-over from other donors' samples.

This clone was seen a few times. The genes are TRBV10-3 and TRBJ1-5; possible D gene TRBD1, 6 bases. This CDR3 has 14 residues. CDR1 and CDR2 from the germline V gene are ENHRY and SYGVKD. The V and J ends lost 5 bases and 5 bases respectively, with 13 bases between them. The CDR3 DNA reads TGTGCCATCAGTCAAGACAGGTATGATCAGCCCCAGCATTTT. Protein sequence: CAISQDRYDQPQHF.

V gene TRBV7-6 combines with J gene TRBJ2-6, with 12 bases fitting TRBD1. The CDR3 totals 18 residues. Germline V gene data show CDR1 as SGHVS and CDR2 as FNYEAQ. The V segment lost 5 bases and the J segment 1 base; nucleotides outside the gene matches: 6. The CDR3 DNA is TGTGCCAGCAGCGAGGGACAGGGGGCTGATTCTGGGGCCAACGTCCTGACTTTC. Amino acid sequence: CASSEGQGADSGANVLTF. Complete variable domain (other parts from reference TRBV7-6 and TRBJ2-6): GAGVSQSPRYKVTKRGQDVALRCDPISGHVSLYWYRQALGQGPEFLTYFNYEAQQDKSGLPNDRFSAERPEGSISTLTIQRTEQRDSAMYRCASSEGQGADSGANVLTFGAGSRLTVL.

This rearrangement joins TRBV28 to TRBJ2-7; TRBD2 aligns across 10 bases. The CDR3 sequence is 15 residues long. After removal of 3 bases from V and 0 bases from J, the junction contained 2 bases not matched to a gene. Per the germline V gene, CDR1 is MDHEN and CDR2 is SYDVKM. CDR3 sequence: CASSLASGSSYEQYF. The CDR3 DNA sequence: TGTGCCAGCAGTTTGGCTAGCGGGAGCTCCTACGAGCAGTACTTC.

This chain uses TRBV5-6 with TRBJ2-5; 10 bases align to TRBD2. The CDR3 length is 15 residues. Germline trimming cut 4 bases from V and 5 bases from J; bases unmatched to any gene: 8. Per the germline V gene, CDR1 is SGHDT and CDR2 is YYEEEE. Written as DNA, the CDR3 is TGTGCCAGCAGCCAAAGCGGGGGGGTCGGCGAGACCCAGTACTTC. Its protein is CASSQSGGVGETQYF.

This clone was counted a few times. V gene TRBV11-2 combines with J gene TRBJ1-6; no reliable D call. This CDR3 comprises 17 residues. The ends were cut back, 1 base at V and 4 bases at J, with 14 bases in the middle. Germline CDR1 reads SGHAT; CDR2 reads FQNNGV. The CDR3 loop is CASSLVNLGGYNSPLHF. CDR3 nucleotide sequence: TGTGCCAGCAGCTTAGTTAATTTGGGCGGTTATAATTCACCCCTCCACTTT.

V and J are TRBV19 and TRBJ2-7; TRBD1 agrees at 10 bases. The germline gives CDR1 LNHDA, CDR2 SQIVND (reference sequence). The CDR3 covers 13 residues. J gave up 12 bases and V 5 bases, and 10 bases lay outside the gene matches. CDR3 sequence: CASSPHRQGAVYF. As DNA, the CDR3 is TGTGCCAGTAGTCCCCACAGACAGGGGGCTGTGTACTTC. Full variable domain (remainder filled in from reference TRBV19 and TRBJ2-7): DGGITQSPKYLFRKEGQNVTLSCEQNLNHDAMYWYRQDPGQGLRLIYYSQIVNDFQKGDIAEGYSVSREKKESFPLTVTSAQKNPTAFYLCASSPHRQGAVYFGPGTRLTVT.

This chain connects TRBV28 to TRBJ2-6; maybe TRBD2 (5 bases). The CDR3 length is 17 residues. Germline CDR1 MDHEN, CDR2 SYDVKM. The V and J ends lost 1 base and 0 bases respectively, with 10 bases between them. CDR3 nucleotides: TGTGCCAGCAGTTTATACGGGGTAGGCTCTGGGGCCAACGTCCTGACTTTC. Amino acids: CASSLYGVGSGANVLTF.

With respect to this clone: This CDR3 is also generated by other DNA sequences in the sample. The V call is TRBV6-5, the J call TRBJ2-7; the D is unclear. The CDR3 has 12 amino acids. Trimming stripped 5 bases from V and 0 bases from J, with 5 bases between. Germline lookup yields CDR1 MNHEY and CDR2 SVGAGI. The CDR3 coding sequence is TGTGCCAGCAGTGAAAGCTCCTACGAGCAGTACTTC. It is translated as CASSESSYEQYF.

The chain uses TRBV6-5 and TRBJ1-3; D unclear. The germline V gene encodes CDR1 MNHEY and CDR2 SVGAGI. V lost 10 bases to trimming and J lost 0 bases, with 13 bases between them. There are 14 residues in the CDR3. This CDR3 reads CATLRGPSGNTIYF. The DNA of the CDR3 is TGTGCCACCCTGCGCGGCCCCTCTGGAAACACCATATATTTT.

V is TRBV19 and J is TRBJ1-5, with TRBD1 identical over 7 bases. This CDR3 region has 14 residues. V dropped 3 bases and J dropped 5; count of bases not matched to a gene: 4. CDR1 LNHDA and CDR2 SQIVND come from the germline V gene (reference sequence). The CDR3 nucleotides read TGTGCCAGTAGTATTATGACAGGGCATCAGCCCCAGCATTTT. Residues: CASSIMTGHQPQHF.

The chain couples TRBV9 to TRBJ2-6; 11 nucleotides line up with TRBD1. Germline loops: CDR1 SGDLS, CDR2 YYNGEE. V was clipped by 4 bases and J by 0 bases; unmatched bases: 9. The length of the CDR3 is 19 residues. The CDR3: CASSSLGQGAYSGANVLTF. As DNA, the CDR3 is TGTGCCAGCAGCTCCCTTGGACAGGGGGCATACTCTGGGGCCAACGTCCTGACTTTC.

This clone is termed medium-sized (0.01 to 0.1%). The CDR3 sequence: CASSVFDGDYGYTF. The DNA of the CDR3 is TGTGCCAGCAGCGTTTTCGACGGAGACTATGGCTACACCTTC. This chain connects TRBV9 to TRBJ1-2; D remains unclear. Germline CDR1 reads SGDLS; CDR2 reads YYNGEE. The CDR3 length is 14 residues. The V and J ends lost 2 bases and 3 bases respectively, with 11 bases between them.

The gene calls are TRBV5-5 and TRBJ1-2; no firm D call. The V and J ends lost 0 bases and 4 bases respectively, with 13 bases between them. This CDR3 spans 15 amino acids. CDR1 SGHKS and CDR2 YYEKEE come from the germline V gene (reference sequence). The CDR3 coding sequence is TGTGCCAGCAGCTTGGGTACTCAGGATTTCTATGGCTACACCTTC. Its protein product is CASSLGTQDFYGYTF.

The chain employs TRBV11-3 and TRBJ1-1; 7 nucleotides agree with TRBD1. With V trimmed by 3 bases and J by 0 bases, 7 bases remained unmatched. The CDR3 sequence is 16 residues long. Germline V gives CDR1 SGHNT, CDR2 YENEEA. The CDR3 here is CASSFSGTDLNTEAFF. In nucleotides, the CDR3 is TGTGCCAGCAGCTTTTCCGGGACAGACCTGAACACTGAAGCTTTCTTT.

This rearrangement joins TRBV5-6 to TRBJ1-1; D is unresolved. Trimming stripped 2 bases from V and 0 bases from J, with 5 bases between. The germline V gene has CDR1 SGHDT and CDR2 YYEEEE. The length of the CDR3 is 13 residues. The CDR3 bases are TGTGCCAGCAGCTTACCGGTGAACACTGAAGCTTTCTTT. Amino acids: CASSLPVNTEAFF.

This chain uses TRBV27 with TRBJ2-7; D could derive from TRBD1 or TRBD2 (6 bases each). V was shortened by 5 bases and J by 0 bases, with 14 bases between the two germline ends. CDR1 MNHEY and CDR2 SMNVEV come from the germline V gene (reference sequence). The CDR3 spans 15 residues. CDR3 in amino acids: CASSPAGGNSYEQYF. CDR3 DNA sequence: TGTGCCAGCAGTCCTGCCGGGGGCAACTCCTACGAGCAGTACTTC.

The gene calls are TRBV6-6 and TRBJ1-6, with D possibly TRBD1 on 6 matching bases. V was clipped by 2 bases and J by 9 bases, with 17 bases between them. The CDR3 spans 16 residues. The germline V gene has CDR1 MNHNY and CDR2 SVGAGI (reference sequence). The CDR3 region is CASSYGRGQGVSPLHF. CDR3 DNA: TGTGCCAGCAGTTACGGTCGGGGGCAGGGTGTTTCACCCCTCCACTTT.

The CDR3 loop reads CASSLADVVTEAFF. In DNA, the CDR3 is TGCGCCAGCAGCTTGGCCGACGTTGTCACTGAAGCTTTCTTT. The V call is TRBV5-1, the J call TRBJ1-1; D is uncertain. The CDR3 covers 14 residues. Between the trimmed V and J ends, which lost 0 bases and 4 bases, there was a span of 10 bases. The germline V gene has CDR1 SGHRS and CDR2 YFSETQ.

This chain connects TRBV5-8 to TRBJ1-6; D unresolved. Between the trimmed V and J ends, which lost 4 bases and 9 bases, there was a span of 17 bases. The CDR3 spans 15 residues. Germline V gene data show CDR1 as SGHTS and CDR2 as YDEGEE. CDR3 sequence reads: CASSLTASRGSPLHF. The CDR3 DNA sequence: TGTGCCAGCAGCCTCACCGCCTCGCGAGGTTCACCCCTCCACTTT.

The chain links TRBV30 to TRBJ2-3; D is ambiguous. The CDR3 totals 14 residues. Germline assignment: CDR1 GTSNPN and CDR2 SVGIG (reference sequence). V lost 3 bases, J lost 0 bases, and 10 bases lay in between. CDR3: CAWRATLSTDTQYF. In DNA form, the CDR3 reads TGTGCCTGGAGGGCGACATTGAGCACAGATACGCAGTATTTT.

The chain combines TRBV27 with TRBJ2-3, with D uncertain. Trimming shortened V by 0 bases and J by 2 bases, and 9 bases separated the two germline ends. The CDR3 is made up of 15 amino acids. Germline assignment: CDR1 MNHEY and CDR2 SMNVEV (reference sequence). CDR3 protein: CASSLSNSATDTQYF. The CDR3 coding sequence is TGTGCCAGCAGTTTATCTAACAGTGCCACAGATACGCAGTATTTT.

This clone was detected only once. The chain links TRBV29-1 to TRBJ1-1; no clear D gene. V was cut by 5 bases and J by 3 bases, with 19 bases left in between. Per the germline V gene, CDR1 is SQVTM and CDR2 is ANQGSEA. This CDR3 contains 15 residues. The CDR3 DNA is TGCAGCGTTTATATTATCCGCGGAGTGGACACTGAAGCTTTCTTT. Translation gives CSVYIIRGVDTEAFF.

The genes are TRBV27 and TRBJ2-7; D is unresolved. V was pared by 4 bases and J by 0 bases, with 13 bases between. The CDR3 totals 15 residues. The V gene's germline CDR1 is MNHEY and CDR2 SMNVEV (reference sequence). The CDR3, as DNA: TGTGCCAGCAGTTGGACGACCTGGAGCTCCTACGAGCAGTACTTC. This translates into CASSWTTWSSYEQYF.